Sequencing of this TCR beta chain was carried out in a study of OX40 agonist ivuxolimab in advanced cancers. On the study more broadly: Patients with prior anti-PD-1, anti-PD-L1 or anti-CTLA-4 therapy were eligible; 35% to 45% had some.

Generated by immunoSEQ multiplex PCR, the TCRdb table keeps only in-frame clones and is missing some. The sample has more than 70,000 clones, approximately 91% seen once. A single count supports this clone. Its antigen is unidentified. Study observations and caveats: Compared with others, partial responders at 0.1-3.0 mg/kg displayed clonal expansion among the lowest.

Germline lookup yields CDR1 LNHDA and CDR2 SQIVND (reference sequence). The CDR3 is 16 amino acids. V gave up 2 bases and J gave up 5 bases, with 17 bases separating them. This chain joins TRBV19 and TRBJ2-3; D remains ambiguous. The TCR originated in an adult with an advanced solid tumor such as melanoma, head and neck, liver or kidney cancer. Sequences were derived from CD4+ or CD8+ T cells sorted from blood, sampled in a trial of the OX40 agonist ivuxolimab. CDR3 loop: CASSILISAALDTQYF. CDR3 coding DNA: TGTGCCAGTAGTATATTGATATCGGCAGCTCTAGATACGCAGTATTTT.